These T cell receptor beta chains were read from a single sample in a study of tumor-infiltrating lymphocytes in glioblastoma multiforme. TCRdb used MiXCR to reprocess the multiplex PCR reads, holding one entry per CDR3 protein. Of 25,000 to 40,000 distinct CDR3 sequences listed, roughly 64% are singletons. The source material was brain tumor tissue. Receptors were obtained from a male donor with glioblastoma. The CDR3 runs from the conserved cysteine through the conserved F or W. Each record gives: V gene, CDR3 protein.

>TRBV6-1
CVSSYGGNIEAFF
>TRBV20-1
CSAGELAGVVGTQYF
>TRBV12-3/TRBV12-4
CASTGVHEQFF
>TRBV6-5
CAGRKTLSTDTQYF
>TRBV12-3/TRBV12-4
CANRTGLAGGKRRGTQYF
>TRBV5-8
CASSLGRRDLQETQYF
>TRBV6-6
CASSNPSGQGWREAYEQYF
>TRBV11-2
CASSLGRLAGGLYEQYF
>TRBV24-1
CATSDVAAGANVLTF
>TRBV11-1
CASSFDSGDTIYF
>TRBV6-7
CASSLPQGSRGYTF
>TRBV28
CANSLWLADTQYF